This TCR beta chain was found in a study of T cell repertoires in cytomegalovirus infection. V lost 8 bases and J 4 bases, leaving 19 bases between the germline ends. This CDR3 has 15 amino acids. Germline CDR1 reads MNHEY; CDR2 reads SVGAGI. One entry per CDR3 protein results from TCRdb running MiXCR on the reads. The repertoire holds 250,000 to 300,000 distinct CDR3 sequences, with under 25% as singletons. General observations from the study: Adding up the frequency of public TCR beta families identified people who carried CMV plus the relevant HLA.

Points on this clonotype: Its antigen is unknown.

The input for sequencing was cultured PBMCs, taken from culture after CMV antigen stimulation. The V and J genes are TRBV6-5 and TRBJ2-3; D may correspond to TRBD1 or TRBD2 (7 bases each). This TCR derives from a human donor in good health (CMV status not recorded). Some clones in this sample may be carry-over from other donors' samples. The CDR3 here is CASWGGLRGPDTQYF. CDR3 in DNA: TGTGCCAGCTGGGGGGGTTTGAGGGGGCCAGATACGCAGTATTTT.